Given below is one T cell receptor beta chain in context. The sample belongs to a study of blood T cell repertoires in COVID-19. This CDR3 region has 13 residues. Germline loops: CDR1 ENHRY, CDR2 SYGVKD. V was trimmed by 9 bases and J by 1 base, leaving 12 bases between them. Assay: immunoSEQ multiplex PCR; the TCRdb copy retains only in-frame clones and omits some. The sample gives over 60,000 clones, around 80% of which show up once; roughly a sixth is in the top ten. The V and J genes are TRBV10-3 and TRBJ1-2, with D perhaps TRBD1 (5 bases). The material sequenced was peripheral blood. The receptor was derived from a human donor in a cohort sampled during active COVID-19. The CDR3 nucleotides read TGTGCCATACAAAAACAGGATAACTATGGCTACACCTTC. This sequence encodes CAIQKQDNYGYTF.